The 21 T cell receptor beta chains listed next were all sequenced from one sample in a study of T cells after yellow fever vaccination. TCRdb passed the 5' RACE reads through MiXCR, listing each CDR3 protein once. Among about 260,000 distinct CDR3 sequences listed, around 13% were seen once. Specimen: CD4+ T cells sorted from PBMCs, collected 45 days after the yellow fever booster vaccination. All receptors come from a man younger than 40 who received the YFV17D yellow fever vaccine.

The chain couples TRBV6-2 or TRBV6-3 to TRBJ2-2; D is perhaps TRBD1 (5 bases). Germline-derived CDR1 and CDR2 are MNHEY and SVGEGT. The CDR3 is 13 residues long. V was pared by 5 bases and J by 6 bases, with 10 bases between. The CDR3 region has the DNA TGTGCCAGCAGTACGATGGGGCCCGGGGAGCTGTTTTTT. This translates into CASSTMGPGELFF.

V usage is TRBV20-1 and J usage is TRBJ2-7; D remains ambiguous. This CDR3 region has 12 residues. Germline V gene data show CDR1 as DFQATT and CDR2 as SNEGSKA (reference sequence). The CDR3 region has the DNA TGCAGCCTGGAAGGGATGTCGTACGAGCAGTACTTC. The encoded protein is CSLEGMSYEQYF.

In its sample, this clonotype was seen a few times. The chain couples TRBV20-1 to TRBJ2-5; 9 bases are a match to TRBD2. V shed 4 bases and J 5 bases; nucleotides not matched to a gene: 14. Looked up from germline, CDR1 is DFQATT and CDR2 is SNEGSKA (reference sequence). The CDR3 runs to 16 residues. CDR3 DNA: TGCAGTGCTACCCTGGGGGCCAGCGGGAGGACGGAGACCCAGTACTTC. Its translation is CSATLGASGRTETQYF.

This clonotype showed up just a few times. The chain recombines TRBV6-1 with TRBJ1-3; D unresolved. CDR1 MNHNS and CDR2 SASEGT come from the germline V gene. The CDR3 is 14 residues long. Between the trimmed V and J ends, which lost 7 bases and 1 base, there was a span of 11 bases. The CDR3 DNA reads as TGTGCCAGCACCCCTATCCCTTCTGGAAACACCATATATTTT. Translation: CASTPIPSGNTIYF.

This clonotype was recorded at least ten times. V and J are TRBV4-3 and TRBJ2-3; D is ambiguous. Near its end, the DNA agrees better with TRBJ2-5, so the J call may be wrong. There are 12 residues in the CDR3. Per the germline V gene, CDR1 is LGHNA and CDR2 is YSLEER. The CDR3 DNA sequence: TGCGCCAGCAGCCAAGATCGTAATACCCAGTACTTC. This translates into CASSQDRNTQYF.

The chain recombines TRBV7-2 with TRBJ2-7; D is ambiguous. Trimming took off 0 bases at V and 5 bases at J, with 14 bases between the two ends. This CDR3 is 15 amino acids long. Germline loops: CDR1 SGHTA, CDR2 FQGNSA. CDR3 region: CASSLASYSSHEQYF. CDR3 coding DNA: TGTGCCAGCAGCTTAGCGAGTTATAGTTCCCACGAGCAGTACTTC.

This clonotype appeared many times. CDR3 amino acids: CASSQGSRNYEQYF. CDR3 coding DNA: TGTGCCAGCAGCCAAGGTAGCAGAAATTACGAGCAGTACTTC. The chain joins TRBV3-1 to TRBJ2-7; the D is unclear. This CDR3 is 14 amino acids long. V gave up 1 base and J gave up 4 bases, with 11 bases separating them. In germline, CDR1 is LGHDT, CDR2 YNNKEL (reference sequence).

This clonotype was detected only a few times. The CDR3 loop is CSVGRPTYEQYF. The CDR3 DNA follows: TGCAGTGTGGGGAGGCCGACCTACGAGCAGTACTTC. The rearrangement links TRBV20-1 to TRBJ2-7; maybe TRBD2 (6 bases). The length of the CDR3 is 12 residues. Trimming pared 7 bases from V and 2 bases from J, leaving 12 bases between. Germline V lookup: CDR1 DFQATT, CDR2 SNEGSKA (reference sequence).

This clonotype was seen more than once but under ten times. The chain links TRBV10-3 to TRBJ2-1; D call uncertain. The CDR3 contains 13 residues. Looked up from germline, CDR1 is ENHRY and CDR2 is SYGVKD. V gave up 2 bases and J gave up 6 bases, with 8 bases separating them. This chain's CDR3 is CAISEERPNEQFF. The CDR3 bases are TGTGCCATCAGTGAGGAGCGACCCAATGAGCAGTTCTTC.

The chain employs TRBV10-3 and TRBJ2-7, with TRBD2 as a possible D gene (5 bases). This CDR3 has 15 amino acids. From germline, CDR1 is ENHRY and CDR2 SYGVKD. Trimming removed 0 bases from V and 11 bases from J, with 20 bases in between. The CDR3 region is CAISESPRMSLEEYF. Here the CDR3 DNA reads TGTGCCATCAGTGAGTCGCCTAGGATGTCCCTGGAGGAGTACTTC.

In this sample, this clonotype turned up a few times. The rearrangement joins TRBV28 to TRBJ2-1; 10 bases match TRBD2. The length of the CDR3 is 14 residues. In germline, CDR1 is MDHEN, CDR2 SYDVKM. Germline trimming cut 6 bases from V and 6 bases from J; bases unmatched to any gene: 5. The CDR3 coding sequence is TGTGCCAGCAGATTAGCGGGAGGTCTCAATGAGCAGTTCTTC. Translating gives CASRLAGGLNEQFF.

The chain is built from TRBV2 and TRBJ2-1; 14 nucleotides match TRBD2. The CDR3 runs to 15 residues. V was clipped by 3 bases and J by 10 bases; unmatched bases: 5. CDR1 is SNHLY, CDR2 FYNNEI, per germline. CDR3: CASSDPGTSGSEQFF. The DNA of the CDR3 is TGTGCCAGCAGTGATCCCGGGACTAGCGGGAGCGAGCAGTTCTTC. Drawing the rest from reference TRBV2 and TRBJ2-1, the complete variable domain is EPEVTQTPSHQVTQMGQEVILRCVPISNHLYFYWYRQILGQKVEFLVSFYNNEISEKSEIFDDQFSVERPDGSNFTLKIRSTKLEDSAMYFCASSDPGTSGSEQFFGPGTRLTVL.

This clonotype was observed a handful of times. CDR3 protein: CASSQTRLAADTQYF. Written as DNA, the CDR3 is TGCGCCAGCAGCCAAACCCGACTAGCAGCAGATACGCAGTATTTT. The gene calls are TRBV4-3 and TRBJ2-3, with TRBD2 matching 7 bases. CDR3 length: 15 residues. Germline values: CDR1 LGHNA, CDR2 YSLEER. V dropped 2 bases and J dropped 4; count of bases not matched to a gene: 6.

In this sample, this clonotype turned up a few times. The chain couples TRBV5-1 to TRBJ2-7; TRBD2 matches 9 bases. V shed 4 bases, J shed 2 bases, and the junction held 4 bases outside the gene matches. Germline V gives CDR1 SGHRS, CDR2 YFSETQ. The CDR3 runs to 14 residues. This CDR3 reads CASSAASGTYEQYF. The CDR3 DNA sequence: TGCGCCAGCAGCGCGGCTAGCGGGACCTACGAGCAGTACTTC.

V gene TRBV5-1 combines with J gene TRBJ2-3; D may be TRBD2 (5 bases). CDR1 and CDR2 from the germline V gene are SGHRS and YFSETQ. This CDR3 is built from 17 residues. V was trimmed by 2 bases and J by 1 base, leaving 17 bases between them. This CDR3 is CASSLILRGMGTDTQYF. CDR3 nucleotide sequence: TGCGCCAGCAGCTTAATCTTACGGGGAATGGGCACAGATACGCAGTATTTT.

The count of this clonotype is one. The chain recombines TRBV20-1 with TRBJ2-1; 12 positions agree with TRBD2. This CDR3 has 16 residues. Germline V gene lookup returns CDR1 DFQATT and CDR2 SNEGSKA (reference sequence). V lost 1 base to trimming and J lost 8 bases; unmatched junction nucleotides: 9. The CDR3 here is CSARGRLAGVVDEQFF. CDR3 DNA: TGCAGTGCTAGAGGAAGACTAGCGGGAGTAGTGGATGAGCAGTTCTTC.

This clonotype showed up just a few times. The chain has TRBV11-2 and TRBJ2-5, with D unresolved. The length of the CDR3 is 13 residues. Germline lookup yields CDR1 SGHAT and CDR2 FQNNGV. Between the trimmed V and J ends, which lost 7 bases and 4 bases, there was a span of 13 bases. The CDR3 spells CASTVLTPETQYF. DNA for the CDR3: TGTGCCAGCACTGTGTTGACCCCAGAGACCCAGTACTTC.

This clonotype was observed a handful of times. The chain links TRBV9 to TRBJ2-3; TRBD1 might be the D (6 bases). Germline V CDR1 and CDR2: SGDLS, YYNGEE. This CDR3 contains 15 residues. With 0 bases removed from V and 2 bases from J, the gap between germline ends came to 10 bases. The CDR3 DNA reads TGTGCCAGCAGCGTAGAAGGGGGTCCCACAGATACGCAGTATTTT. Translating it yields CASSVEGGPTDTQYF.

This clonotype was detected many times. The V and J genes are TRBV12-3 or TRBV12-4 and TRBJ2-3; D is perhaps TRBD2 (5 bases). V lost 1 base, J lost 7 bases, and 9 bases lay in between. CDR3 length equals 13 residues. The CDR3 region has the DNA TGTGCCAGCAGTTTAGGTGGGAGTAATACGCAGTATTTT. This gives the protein CASSLGGSNTQYF.

This CDR3 reads CASRMTSGVTPGFF. The CDR3 bases are TGTGCCAGCAGGATGACTAGCGGGGTGACTCCTGGCTTTTTT. V is TRBV11-2 and J is TRBJ2-2; 11 bases are shared with TRBD2. The CDR3 runs 14 residues. V dropped 6 bases and J dropped 17; count of bases not matched to a gene: 14. Looked up from germline, CDR1 is SGHAT and CDR2 is FQNNGV. Full variable domain (outside the CDR3, taken from reference TRBV11-2 and TRBJ2-2): EAGVAQSPRYKIIEKRQSVAFWCNPISGHATLYWYQQILGQGPKLLIQFQNNGVVDDSQLPKDRFSAERLKGVDSTLKIQPAKLEDSAVYLCASRMTSGVTPGFFGEGSRLTVL.

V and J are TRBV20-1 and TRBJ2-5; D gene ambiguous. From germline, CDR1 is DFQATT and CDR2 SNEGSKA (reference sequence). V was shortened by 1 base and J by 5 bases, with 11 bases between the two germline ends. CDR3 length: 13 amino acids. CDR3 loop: CSARASGWETQYF. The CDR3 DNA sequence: TGCAGTGCTAGAGCGAGTGGATGGGAGACCCAGTACTTC.